One and the same sample provided the 22 T cell receptor beta chains below, sequenced in a study of CXCR3-negative and CXCR3-positive naive CD8 T cells. The libraries of TRB cDNA were prepared using 5' RACE with UMI labels. After re-calling the 5' RACE reads, TCRdb lists one entry per CDR3 protein, DNA absent. This repertoire comprises 84,000 or so distinct CDR3 sequences; its ten largest clones make up roughly 1.6%. Sequences were obtained from naive CXCR3- CD8+ T cells from blood. Indicated subset: CD45RO-CCR7+CD27+CD95- naive CD8+ T cells lacking CXCR3 (TNR3-). All receptors come from a human donor in good health. Some clones in this sample may be carry-over from other donors' samples.

CDR3 in amino acids: CASSPWDRAVANYGYTF. The chain is built from TRBV3-1 and TRBJ1-2; with no DNA, the TCRdb D assignment of TRBD1 cannot be verified. The CDR3 has 17 amino acids. Germline V gives CDR1 LGHDT, CDR2 YNNKEL (reference sequence).

The rearrangement uses TRBV5-1 and TRBJ2-7; TCRdb reports TRBD1, a call that lacks DNA to check it against. Germline loops: CDR1 SGHRS, CDR2 YFSETQ. The CDR3 length is 14 residues. This CDR3 is CASSGDSGTYEQYF.

This chain joins TRBV28 and TRBJ2-1; no DNA is available, so the TRBD2 call from TCRdb remains unchecked. The CDR3 covers 16 residues. Germline CDR1 reads MDHEN; CDR2 reads SYDVKM. CDR3 region: CASSSLAGGPYNEQFF.

The genes are TRBV7-6 and TRBJ2-2; no DNA is available, so the TRBD1 call from TCRdb remains unchecked. Germline CDR1 is SGHVS and CDR2 is FNYEAQ. The CDR3 has 14 residues. The CDR3 here is CASSLVTGHGELFF.

The chain recombines TRBV3-1 with TRBJ1-1. Germline CDR1 reads LGHDT; CDR2 reads YNNKEL (reference sequence). This CDR3 is 13 amino acids long. The CDR3 is CASSHPTGTEAFF.

V and J are TRBV7-9 and TRBJ1-3; no DNA is available, so the TRBD1 call from TCRdb remains unchecked. CDR3 length: 16 residues. CDR1 is SEHNR and CDR2 is FQNEAQ in the germline V gene (reference sequence). CDR3: CASSLALTVSQDTIYF. Using reference TRBV7-9 and TRBJ1-3 for the parts outside the CDR3, the full variable domain is DTGVSQNPRHKITKRGQNVTFRCDPISEHNRLYWYRQTLGQGPEFLTYFQNEAQLEKSRLLSDRFSAERPKGSFSTLEIQRTEQGDSAMYLCASSLALTVSQDTIYFGEGSWLTVV.

The chain carries TRBV29-1 and TRBJ2-7; the TCRdb call, TRBD1, lacks DNA for checking. The CDR3 is 13 residues long. Germline lookup yields CDR1 SQVTM and CDR2 ANQGSEA. The CDR3 here is CSVEGDSFYEQYF.

CDR3 region: CSARDPGVSYEQYF. The chain recombines TRBV20-1 with TRBJ2-7; TCRdb picks TRBD1, but there is no DNA to check that call. CDR1 and CDR2 (germline): DFQATT, SNEGSKA (reference sequence). CDR3 length: 14 amino acids.

V and J are TRBV7-2 and TRBJ2-7. CDR3 length: 14 residues. The germline CDR1 and CDR2 sequences are SGHTA and FQGNSA. This CDR3 is CASSPTGGLYEQYF.

The chain employs TRBV7-9 and TRBJ2-1; TCRdb proposes TRBD1, but this gene call is untestable without DNA. CDR1 and CDR2 (germline): SEHNR, FQNEAQ (reference sequence). This CDR3 has 16 residues. CDR3 protein: CASSPTWGGYGDEQFF.

The chain is built from TRBV18 and TRBJ2-1. CDR3 length: 16 amino acids. In germline, CDR1 is KGHSH, CDR2 LQKENI. CDR3 sequence: CASSPSGGSSYNEQFF.

The rearrangement joins TRBV7-9 to TRBJ2-1; checking the TCRdb D call of TRBD1 is not possible without DNA. The CDR3 runs 14 residues. CDR1 and CDR2 from the germline V gene are SEHNR and FQNEAQ (reference sequence). CDR3 protein: CASSPRDPDDEQFF.

The gene calls are TRBV12-3 or TRBV12-4 and TRBJ2-2; the D gene TCRdb calls, TRBD1, cannot be checked with no DNA. The CDR3 spans 14 residues. The CDR3 region is CASSLDRGSGELFF.

The J gene is TRBJ2-7, the V gene TRBV29-1. Germline CDR1 is SQVTM and CDR2 is ANQGSEA. CDR3 size: 13 residues. The CDR3 region is CSVEVGTSYEQYF.

The chain links TRBV27 to TRBJ1-5; absent DNA, TCRdb's TRBD1 call cannot be checked. Germline CDR1 MNHEY, CDR2 SMNVEV (reference sequence). There are 15 residues in the CDR3. CDR3 region: CASNSQGYSNQPQHF.

The V call is TRBV20-1, the J call TRBJ2-5. This CDR3 contains 13 residues. CDR1 and CDR2 (germline): DFQATT, SNEGSKA (reference sequence). The chain's CDR3 is CSASDDYQETQYF.

This clonotype ranks as medium-sized in terms of frequency. The chain uses TRBV6-5 and TRBJ1-1. From germline, CDR1 is MNHEY and CDR2 SVGAGI. CDR3 length: 14 amino acids. CDR3 region: CASRPQLEVTEAFF.

The chain couples TRBV4-3 to TRBJ1-1; checking the TCRdb D call of TRBD1 is not possible without DNA. The CDR3 extends over 14 amino acids. Germline loops: CDR1 LGHNA, CDR2 YSLEER. The CDR3 spells CASSQGQGTTEAFF.

The chain carries TRBV28 and TRBJ2-5. CDR3 length equals 13 residues. Germline values: CDR1 MDHEN, CDR2 SYDVKM. This CDR3 reads CASCERSQETQYF.

The chain employs TRBV27 and TRBJ2-3; the D call from TCRdb, TRBD1, cannot be confirmed without DNA. In germline, CDR1 is MNHEY, CDR2 SMNVEV (reference sequence). The CDR3 consists of 16 residues. The chain's CDR3 is CASSFPGRDHTDTQYF.

The chain joins TRBV18 to TRBJ1-2. The CDR3 contains 16 residues. The germline gives CDR1 KGHSH, CDR2 LQKENI. CDR3: CASSIPPGGANYGYTF.

The rearrangement uses TRBV4-2 and TRBJ2-1; TCRdb proposes TRBD1, but this gene call is untestable without DNA. This CDR3 has 13 residues. Germline CDR1 is LGHNA and CDR2 is YNFKEQ. The CDR3 is CASSQGLRDEQFF.